This TCR beta chain was identified during a study of T cell responses to AZD1222 COVID-19 vaccine. With 8 bases removed from V and 1 base from J, the gap between germline ends came to 9 bases. Germline values: CDR1 SNHLY, CDR2 FYNNEI. The CDR3 is 13 residues long. The data were produced by immunoSEQ multiplex PCR, yet TCRdb's version contains in-frame clones alone and is incomplete. The table has about 44,000 clones, around 80% seen once. This specimen was peripheral blood, taken on day 0 of AZD1222 vaccination. This clonotype was obtained from an adult in good health. The chain carries TRBV2 and TRBJ2-1, with D uncertain. The CDR3 region has the DNA TGTGCCAGCCGGTGGGTTTCCTACAATGAGCAGTTCTTC. Protein: CASRWVSYNEQFF.